Below are 16 T cell receptor beta chains sequenced from a single sample in a study of T cell changes during pregnancy in multiple sclerosis. The table came from immunoSEQ multiplex PCR; TCRdb's copy has only in-frame clones and leaves some out. This table has roughly 42,000 clones, approximately 90% appearing once. Sequences were derived from CD4+ T cells from peripheral blood mononuclear cells, sampled in the second trimester of pregnancy. Receptors originate from a female donor with multiple sclerosis, enrolled in a pregnancy study.

The V call is TRBV5-5, the J call TRBJ2-5, with TRBD2 matching 9 bases. The length of the CDR3 is 16 residues. J lost 4 bases, V lost 3 bases, and 10 bases had no gene match. Germline V lookup: CDR1 SGHKS, CDR2 YYEKEE (reference sequence). This CDR3 is CASSSISGSSAETQYF. CDR3 sequence (DNA): TGTGCCAGCAGCTCCATTAGCGGGAGTTCAGCAGAGACCCAGTACTTC.

V and J are TRBV27 and TRBJ1-1, with D possibly being TRBD1 (6 bases). Trimming shortened V by 5 bases and J by 4 bases, and 11 bases separated the two germline ends. From germline, CDR1 is MNHEY and CDR2 SMNVEV (reference sequence). The length of the CDR3 is 13 residues. This chain's CDR3 is CASSQTGFTEAFF. CDR3 nucleotide sequence: TGTGCCAGCAGTCAAACAGGGTTCACTGAAGCTTTCTTT.

This clone was detected a few times. The chain joins TRBV6-6 to TRBJ2-7; D perhaps matches TRBD1 (5 bases). This CDR3 has 13 amino acids. V was shortened by 6 bases and J by 3 bases, with 12 bases between the two germline ends. Germline assignment: CDR1 MNHNY and CDR2 SVGAGI (reference sequence). CDR3: CASSRQSDYEQYF. The CDR3 DNA is TGTGCCAGCAGCAGACAGTCGGACTACGAGCAGTACTTC.

The chain links TRBV7-9 to TRBJ2-1, with a weak D call TRBD1 (7 bases). Germline-derived CDR1 and CDR2 are SEHNR and FQNEAQ (reference sequence). Trimming removed 5 bases at V and 6 bases at J, with 17 bases between. The CDR3 covers 15 residues. CDR3 sequence: CASSPGGGFRNEQFF. DNA for the CDR3: TGTGCCAGCAGCCCCGGAGGGGGCTTCCGCAATGAGCAGTTCTTC.

V usage is TRBV30 and J usage is TRBJ1-1, with no clear D. The CDR3 has 13 residues. Germline V CDR1 and CDR2: GTSNPN, SVGIG (reference sequence). The V and J ends lost 7 bases and 1 base respectively, with 13 bases between them. CDR3 nucleotides: TGTGCCTACCGCTTGGGCGCGAACACTGAAGCTTTCTTT. Its translation: CAYRLGANTEAFF. The variable domain in full, with the rest retrieved from reference TRBV30 and TRBJ1-1, is SQTIHQWPATLVQPVGSPLSLECTVEGTSNPNLYWYRQAAGRGLQLLFYSVGIGQISSEVPQNLSASRPQDRQFILSSKKLLLSDSGFYLCAYRLGANTEAFFGQGTRLTVV.

This chain connects TRBV18 to TRBJ2-3; D is unclear. The germline V and J ends were trimmed by 0 bases and 5 bases, with 9 bases remaining between them. The CDR3 spans 14 residues. CDR1 and CDR2 from the germline V gene are KGHSH and LQKENI. This CDR3 is CASSPPNSKDTQYF. DNA of the CDR3: TGTGCCAGCTCACCACCAAATTCCAAAGATACGCAGTATTTT.

This chain connects TRBV6-5 to TRBJ2-1; 11 bases fit TRBD2. The CDR3 consists of 16 residues. Per germline, CDR1 MNHEY and CDR2 SVGAGI. V was clipped by 4 bases and J by 6 bases; unmatched bases: 8. CDR3 protein: CASSFRTSGSFNEQFF. CDR3 DNA: TGTGCCAGCAGTTTCCGAACTAGCGGGAGTTTCAATGAGCAGTTCTTC.

The rearrangement uses TRBV27 and TRBJ1-5; D gene uncertain. The CDR3 sequence is 12 residues long. Trimming pared 8 bases from V and 0 bases from J, leaving 5 bases between. Germline V CDR1 and CDR2: MNHEY, SMNVEV (reference sequence). CDR3 protein: CASGHSNQPQHF. CDR3 bases: TGTGCCAGCGGCCATAGCAATCAGCCCCAGCATTTT.

This chain joins TRBV4-1 and TRBJ2-1, with D maybe TRBD1 (6 bases). The CDR3 contains 17 residues. Trimming removed 0 bases from V and 2 bases from J, with 14 bases in between. The germline gives CDR1 MGHRA, CDR2 YSYEKL. The CDR3 is CASSQESRGAPYNEQFF. DNA of the CDR3: TGCGCCAGCAGCCAAGAATCCAGGGGTGCCCCCTACAATGAGCAGTTCTTC.

The chain carries TRBV6-6 and TRBJ2-7; 7 nucleotides align to TRBD2. The V segment lost 7 bases and the J segment 7 bases; nucleotides outside the gene matches: 19. CDR3 length: 16 residues. Germline lookup yields CDR1 MNHNY and CDR2 SVGAGI (reference sequence). CDR3 amino acids: CASNNWRGSVPREQYF. CDR3 bases: TGTGCCAGCAATAATTGGCGCGGGAGTGTTCCTCGGGAGCAGTACTTC.

The gene calls are TRBV6-5 and TRBJ2-7; possible D gene TRBD1, 5 bases. The CDR3 totals 11 residues. Trimming left V 6 bases short and J 5 bases short, with 8 bases between. The germline V gene has CDR1 MNHEY and CDR2 SVGAGI. Written as DNA, the CDR3 is TGTGCCAGCAGGGCAGGGAACGAGCAGTACTTC. Protein sequence: CASRAGNEQYF.

This clone is a singleton in its sample. The rearrangement joins TRBV2 to TRBJ2-5; D not resolved. This CDR3 is 14 amino acids long. Trimming left V 7 bases short and J 2 bases short, with 14 bases between. CDR1 is SNHLY, CDR2 FYNNEI, per germline. In nucleotides, the CDR3 is TGTGCCAGCACCCTACGGGTTATTCAAGAGACCCAGTACTTC. Its protein product is CASTLRVIQETQYF.

The chain couples TRBV6-1 to TRBJ2-3; the match to TRBD1 covers 7 bases. Germline V gives CDR1 MNHNS, CDR2 SASEGT. The CDR3 is 14 residues long. V lost 8 bases to trimming and J lost 1 base; unmatched junction nucleotides: 6. CDR3 DNA: TGTGCCAGCCGGTCCGGGACAGGCACAGATACGCAGTATTTT. As protein: CASRSGTGTDTQYF.

The chain has TRBV5-1 and TRBJ2-1; 10 positions match TRBD2. Losses at the gene ends were 4 bases for V and 1 base for J; bases not matched to a gene: 5. Germline loops: CDR1 SGHRS, CDR2 YFSETQ. The CDR3 contains 16 residues. CDR3 sequence (DNA): TGCGCCAGCAGCCCAGGACTAGCGGCATCCTACAATGAGCAGTTCTTC. As protein: CASSPGLAASYNEQFF.

This clone was seen only a few times. The rearrangement links TRBV7-9 to TRBJ2-5, with 9 nucleotides matching TRBD1. The germline V gene encodes CDR1 SEHNR and CDR2 FQNEAQ (reference sequence). The CDR3 has 15 amino acids. With 5 bases clipped from V and 4 bases from J, the junction kept 8 bases outside the gene matches. The DNA of the CDR3 is TGTGCCAGCAGCCAGGACAGGGGTCGAGGAGAGACCCAGTACTTC. It is translated as CASSQDRGRGETQYF.

The V gene is TRBV6-4, the J gene TRBJ2-1; 10 nucleotides agree with TRBD2. The germline V gene has CDR1 MRHNA and CDR2 SNTAGT. J was trimmed by 3 bases and V by 4 bases; bases with no gene match: 3. The CDR3 is 15 residues long. CDR3 nucleotide sequence: TGTGCCAGCAGTGTACTAGCGGGAAACTACAATGAGCAGTTCTTC. Translating it yields CASSVLAGNYNEQFF.